Below, 10 T cell receptor beta chains from the same sample are listed, as sequenced in a study of CD8 T cells in ankylosing spondylitis. MiXCR, applied by TCRdb to the 5' RACE reads, yields one record per CDR3 protein. This sample has about 360,000 distinct CDR3 sequences; roughly 22% occur once, and the top ten carry around 13%. Sequenced sample: blood, either unsorted or a sorted T cell fraction (not recorded which). These receptors originate from a male donor with ankylosing spondylitis or in good health (not recorded which).

This clonotype was seen repeatedly, ten times or more. The chain employs TRBV7-9 and TRBJ2-7; TRBD1 is a possible D gene (7 bases). The V and J ends lost 6 bases and 4 bases respectively, with 13 bases between them. Germline V gene sequence: CDR1 SEHNR, CDR2 FQNEAQ (reference sequence). This CDR3 comprises 13 residues. CDR3 coding DNA: TGTGCCAGCAGTCCATCAGGGGGGTACGAGCAGTACTTC. Translated: CASSPSGGYEQYF.

This chain links TRBV9 with TRBJ1-6; D uncertain. CDR3 size: 16 residues. The germline V gene encodes CDR1 SGDLS and CDR2 YYNGEE. V lost 4 bases and J lost 5, with 16 bases in between. The CDR3 region has the DNA TGTGCCAGCAGCCCATCGGGAATGATAAATAATTCACCCCTCCACTTT. This sequence encodes CASSPSGMINNSPLHF.

This clonotype appeared many times. The V and J genes are TRBV14 and TRBJ1-1; D perhaps matches TRBD1 (5 bases). Trimming removed 4 bases at V and 3 bases at J, with 18 bases between. The CDR3 totals 16 residues. CDR1 SGHDN and CDR2 FVKESK come from the germline V gene. CDR3 protein: CASSPRGAVPDTEAFF. DNA of the CDR3: TGTGCCAGCAGCCCCAGAGGGGCAGTTCCCGACACTGAAGCTTTCTTT.

The gene calls are TRBV11-2 and TRBJ2-1, with 8 bases fitting TRBD1. The CDR3 is 15 amino acids. The V gene end was trimmed by 5 bases and the J gene end by 7 bases; junction bases not matched to a gene: 10. The germline CDR1 and CDR2 sequences are SGHAT and FQNNGV. DNA for the CDR3: TGTGCCAGCAGCACCCCCGGGACAGGTCTAAATGAGCAGTTCTTC. It encodes CASSTPGTGLNEQFF.

This clonotype turned up a few times. This chain uses TRBV7-3 with TRBJ2-1, with D possibly matching TRBD1 (5 bases). V was shortened by 0 bases and J by 3 bases, with 9 bases between the two germline ends. Germline V lookup: CDR1 SGHTA, CDR2 FQGTGA. The CDR3 contains 15 residues. The CDR3 DNA sequence: TGTGCCAGCAGCTTAACGGGGCAGGTCTACAATGAGCAGTTCTTC. Its translation: CASSLTGQVYNEQFF.

This clonotype showed up just a few times. The chain carries TRBV29-1 and TRBJ1-2; D ambiguous. The V end lost 4 bases, the J end lost 3 bases, and 6 bases lay between the germline ends. Germline-derived CDR1 and CDR2 are SQVTM and ANQGSEA. This CDR3 has 11 residues. CDR3 amino acids: CSVASHYGYTF. CDR3 nucleotides: TGCAGCGTTGCGTCCCACTATGGCTACACCTTC. Drawing the rest from reference TRBV29-1 and TRBJ1-2, the complete variable domain is SAVISQKPSRDICQRGTSLTIQCQVDSQVTMMFWYRQQPGQSLTLIATANQGSEATYESGFVIDKFPISRPNLTFSTLTVSNMSPEDSSIYLCSVASHYGYTFGSGTRLTVV.

The rearrangement uses TRBV12-3 or TRBV12-4 and TRBJ2-2, with 12 nucleotides matching TRBD2. The CDR3 consists of 16 residues. With V trimmed by 2 bases and J by 6 bases, 4 bases remained unmatched. CDR3 nucleotide sequence: TGTGCCAGCAGTTTAAGGGCTAGCGGGGGGGCCGGGGAGCTGTTTTTT. Protein: CASSLRASGGAGELFF.

This clonotype was counted only a few times. The genes are TRBV25-1 and TRBJ2-4; a weak D match, TRBD1 (6 bases). In germline, CDR1 is MGHDK, CDR2 SYGVNS. V was pared by 7 bases and J by 1 base, with 14 bases between. The CDR3 runs to 15 residues. The CDR3 loop is CASTIEQGAKNIQYF. Written as DNA, the CDR3 is TGTGCCAGCACCATTGAACAGGGTGCCAAAAACATTCAGTACTTC.

This clonotype was picked up a small number of times. At one of its ends the junction is not consistent with the germline gene, which may arise from a read error. The rearrangement links TRBV11-2 to TRBJ2-7; a weak D match, TRBD2 (5 bases). The length of the CDR3 is 13 residues. Germline V gene data show CDR1 as SGHAT and CDR2 as FQNNGV. The CDR3 DNA is TGTGCCAGCAGCTTAAATCGCTGGGATCCGGGGAACTTC. This translates into CASSLNRWDPGNF.

There are a few counts of this clonotype. The chain recombines TRBV6-2 or TRBV6-3 with TRBJ2-1; 11 nucleotides align to TRBD2. The CDR3 has 18 residues. Germline V CDR1 and CDR2: MNHEY, SVGEGT. The trim removed 5 bases at V and 0 bases at J, leaving 9 bases unmatched. CDR3 amino acids: CASSVLAGGASSYNEQFF. CDR3 sequence (DNA): TGTGCCAGCAGTGTTCTAGCGGGGGGCGCGAGCTCCTACAATGAGCAGTTCTTC.